Following are 9 T cell receptor beta chains from one sample sequenced in a study of CD4 T cells in relation to SARS-CoV-2 and coronaviruses. Measured with immunoSEQ multiplex PCR; TCRdb has only the in-frame clones, and not every one. The data show approximately 36,000 clones, around 85% seen once. These receptors have no identified antigens. Sequencing was done on a sample of naive CD4+ T cells from PBMCs, cultured in vitro. Subset noted: naive CD4+ T cells isolated by negative enrichment. These receptors were taken from an adult with COVID-19.

This clone has only one observation. V gene TRBV2 combines with J gene TRBJ2-1, with 11 bases identical to TRBD2. V dropped 6 bases and J dropped 8; count of bases not matched to a gene: 9. This CDR3 is 15 amino acids long. CDR1 and CDR2 (germline): SNHLY, FYNNEI. In DNA, the CDR3 is TGTGCCAGCAGACCTCGGACTAGCGGGTCCGATGAGCAGTTCTTC. Translating gives CASRPRTSGSDEQFF. Using reference TRBV2 and TRBJ2-1 for the parts outside the CDR3, the full variable domain is EPEVTQTPSHQVTQMGQEVILRCVPISNHLYFYWYRQILGQKVEFLVSFYNNEISEKSEIFDDQFSVERPDGSNFTLKIRSTKLEDSAMYFCASRPRTSGSDEQFFGPGTRLTVL.

This clone has only a few counts. This chain joins TRBV7-9 and TRBJ1-2; D ambiguous. The CDR3 covers 14 residues. The V gene's germline CDR1 is SEHNR and CDR2 FQNEAQ (reference sequence). Trimming removed 2 bases at V and 3 bases at J, with 10 bases between. The CDR3 DNA follows: TGTGCCAGCAGCTTATTATCCGACTACTATGGCTACACCTTC. Translating gives CASSLLSDYYGYTF.

This chain connects TRBV28 to TRBJ2-7, with D possibly called TRBD1 or TRBD2 (5 bases each). This CDR3 is built from 14 residues. From germline, CDR1 is MDHEN and CDR2 SYDVKM. With 6 bases removed from V and 6 bases from J, the gap between germline ends came to 18 bases. CDR3 bases: TGTGCCAGCAGAACCGGGGACGGTCTCCGCGAGCAGTACTTC. Translating gives CASRTGDGLREQYF.

The chain combines TRBV9 with TRBJ2-3; D unresolved. V gave up 4 bases and J gave up 5 bases, with 20 bases separating them. Germline loops: CDR1 SGDLS, CDR2 YYNGEE. This CDR3 has 16 amino acids. The chain's CDR3 is CASSPSDGRSGDTQYF. As DNA, the CDR3 is TGTGCCAGCAGCCCTTCGGACGGCCGGAGTGGAGATACGCAGTATTTT.

V gene TRBV18 combines with J gene TRBJ2-7; D not certain. V was cut by 3 bases and J by 4 bases, with 10 bases left in between. CDR3 length: 13 residues. Germline V gene lookup returns CDR1 KGHSH and CDR2 LQKENI. CDR3 DNA: TGTGCCAGCTCACCGGGGTCCAGTTACGAGCAGTACTTC. Amino acids: CASSPGSSYEQYF.

The chain couples TRBV6-5 to TRBJ1-6; a possible D gene is TRBD1 (6 bases). The germline V gene encodes CDR1 MNHEY and CDR2 SVGAGI. The ends were cut back, 6 bases at V and 5 bases at J, with 14 bases in the middle. The CDR3 length is 15 residues. The CDR3 loop is CASSPGGYNNSPLHF. Here the CDR3 DNA reads TGTGCCAGCAGCCCCGGGGGCTACAATAATTCACCCCTCCACTTT.

V gene TRBV5-4 combines with J gene TRBJ2-1, with D perhaps assigned TRBD1 or TRBD2 (5 bases each). The germline gives CDR1 SGHNT, CDR2 YYREEE (reference sequence). The V gene lost 4 bases and the J gene lost 3 bases, with 8 bases spanning the gap. The CDR3 is made up of 13 amino acids. In DNA form, the CDR3 reads TGTGCCAGCAGCAGGGACCTCTACAATGAGCAGTTCTTC. The encoded protein is CASSRDLYNEQFF.

The chain has TRBV28 and TRBJ2-1, with TRBD1 matching 7 bases. CDR1 MDHEN and CDR2 SYDVKM come from the germline V gene. This CDR3 spans 14 amino acids. The CDR3 spells CASSEPGGNNEQFF. DNA for the CDR3: TGTGCGAGTAGCGAGCCAGGGGGAAACAATGAGCAGTTCTTC.

V is TRBV18 and J is TRBJ1-2, with TRBD1 as a possible D gene (5 bases). Trimming stripped 1 base from V and 2 bases from J, with 5 bases between. There are 13 residues in the CDR3. The germline CDR1 and CDR2 sequences are KGHSH and LQKENI. The CDR3 region is CASSPRGNYGYTF. CDR3 nucleotides: TGTGCCAGCTCACCACGGGGGAACTATGGCTACACCTTC.